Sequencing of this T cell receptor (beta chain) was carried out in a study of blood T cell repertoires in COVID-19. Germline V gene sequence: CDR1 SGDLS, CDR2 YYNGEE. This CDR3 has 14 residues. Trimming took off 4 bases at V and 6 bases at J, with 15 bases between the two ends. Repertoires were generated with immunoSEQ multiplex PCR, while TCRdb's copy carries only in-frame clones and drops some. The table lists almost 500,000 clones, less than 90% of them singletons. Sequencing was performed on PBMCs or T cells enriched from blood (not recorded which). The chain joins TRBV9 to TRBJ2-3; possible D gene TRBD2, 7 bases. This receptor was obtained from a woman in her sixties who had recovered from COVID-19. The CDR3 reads CASSPLGGGDTQYF. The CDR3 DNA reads TGTGCCAGCAGCCCTCTAGGGGGGGGTGATACGCAGTATTTT.